The sample holds a few counts of the clone carrying this TCR beta chain. Looked up from germline, CDR1 is MNHEY and CDR2 is SVGAGI. The length of the CDR3 is 13 residues. Unmatched junction bases numbered 11, after V lost 11 bases and J lost 6 bases. The data were obtained in a study of T-cell memory formation after mild COVID-19. MiXCR, run by TCRdb on the 5' RACE reads, gives a single entry per CDR3 protein. The sample has approximately 210,000 distinct CDR3 sequences, around 30% seen once. V is TRBV6-5 and J is TRBJ2-7; 9 bases agree with TRBD1. The source material was PBMCs or a T cell subset sorted from them (not recorded which). This receptor was obtained from an adult woman who had mild COVID-19 (a few samples of this study predate the infection). Cell type and time point are not known. CDR3 protein: CAGSRDRVSEQYF. CDR3 DNA: TGTGCCGGATCTCGGGACAGGGTGAGCGAGCAGTACTTC.